The rows below give T cell receptor beta chains drawn from one sample of a study of blood T cell repertoires in COVID-19. Here immunoSEQ multiplex PCR was the method, and the copy in TCRdb shows in-frame clones only, minus some. This sample has fewer than 200,000 clones, with less than 85% found just once. Specimen: peripheral blood. Every receptor here comes from a woman of 80 years or more with acute or convalescent COVID-19. CDR3s include the opening cysteine and the closing phenylalanine or tryptophan. Each record gives: J gene, clone size, D gene, V gene, CDR3 DNA, CDR3 protein. The D gene is left open where the match is weak. A clone size is listed for some rows: how often the clone was seen (once, few, many), or a class if it is expanded.

>TRBJ1-2|.|TRBD1|TRBV24-1
TGTGCCACCAGTGATTCCGACAGGGCTGGCTACACCTTC
CATSDSDRAGYTF
>TRBJ2-3|.|TRBD2|TRBV19
TGTGCCAGTAGTATACGGCTAGCGGGAGGTATAGATACGCAGTATTTT
CASSIRLAGGIDTQYF
>TRBJ1-2|once|.|TRBV5-4
TGTGCCAGCAGCACCACTGTGAGGAGTTCGGATGGCTACACCTTC
CASSTTVRSSDGYTF
>TRBJ1-5|.|TRBD1|TRBV4-2
TGTGCCAGCAGCCAAGGCGGTGCATTCCGGGACAGCTTCAGTCAGCCCCAGCATTTT
CASSQGGAFRDSFSQPQHF
>TRBJ2-1|.|.|TRBV6-5
TGTGCCAGCGAGGACACCTCCTACAATGAGCAGTTCTTC
CASEDTSYNEQFF
>TRBJ1-5|.|.|TRBV2
TGTGCCAGCAGTGAACAGGGTAGCAATCAGCCCCAGCATTTT
CASSEQGSNQPQHF
>TRBJ2-5|.|.|TRBV6-5
TGTGCCAGCAGTTATGAGGGAATAAAAGAGACCCAGTACTTC
CASSYEGIKETQYF
>TRBJ2-2|once|TRBD1|TRBV19
TGTGCCAGTAGTATACAGGGGGCCCCCGGGGAGCTGTTTTTT
CASSIQGAPGELFF
>TRBJ2-5|.|TRBD2|TRBV7-2
TGTGCCAGCAGCGCGGTGGGGACTAGCGGGAGGGTTACGACCCAGTACTTC
CASSAVGTSGRVTTQYF
>TRBJ2-3|.|.|TRBV28
TGTGCCACCCGCGGAAGTAGCAATCAGCCCCAGTATTTT
CATRGSSNQPQYF
>TRBJ2-1|.|TRBD2|TRBV5-4
TGTGCCAGCAGCCTGCCTGGACTAGCGGATTACAATGAGCAGTTCTTC
CASSLPGLADYNEQFF
>TRBJ1-4|few|TRBD1|TRBV18
TGTGCCAGCTCACCTTCAGGACAGGGGGGCGAGGTCGAAAAACTGTTTTTT
CASSPSGQGGEVEKLFF
>TRBJ2-7|once|.|TRBV28
TGTGCCAGCAATTCCGCGTCCTACGAGCAGTACTTC
CASNSASYEQYF
>TRBJ1-1|.|.|TRBV30
TGTGCCTGGAGATTAACTAACACTGAAGCTTTCTTT
CAWRLTNTEAFF
>TRBJ2-1|.|TRBD2|TRBV4-2
TGTGCCAGCAGCCAAGCTCCTGCTAGCGGGGCCGCCTACAATGAGCAGTTCTTC
CASSQAPASGAAYNEQFF
>TRBJ2-3|.|TRBD1|TRBV24-1
TGTGCCCTACGGGGGACAGGGAAGGCAGATACGCAGTATTTT
CALRGTGKADTQYF
>TRBJ1-1|.|.|TRBV27
TGTGCCAGCCTCGGGAGGGGGGCGGACACTGAAGCTTTCTTT
CASLGRGADTEAFF
>TRBJ1-4|few|.|TRBV1
TGCACCAGCAGCCAATGTCAACAATGTAATGAAAAACTGTTTTTT
CTSSQCQQCNEKLFF